The present T cell receptor beta chain was sequenced within a study of OX40 agonist ivuxolimab in advanced cancers. Study at large: Ivuxolimab is a fully human IgG2 antibody that activates OX40 (CD134). Patients achieving partial responses numbered three: one hepatocellular carcinoma case and two cutaneous melanoma cases. Points from the study as a whole: At 0.1 to 3.0 mg/kg and by week 6, CD4+ and CD8+ T cells in the blood had expanded clonally.

Assay used: immunoSEQ multiplex PCR; TCRdb lists only in-frame clones, some missing. The sample carries around 76,000 clones, roughly 90% recorded once. This clone was counted once. As yet, its antigen is unknown. The CDR3 is 14 amino acids. Germline-derived CDR1 and CDR2 are SGHTA and FQGTGA. Trimming stripped 3 bases from V and 6 bases from J, with 13 bases between. V and J are TRBV7-3 and TRBJ2-3; TRBD2 is a possible D gene (6 bases). This sequence originates from an adult with an advanced solid tumor such as melanoma, head and neck, liver or kidney cancer. Sequenced material: CD4+ or CD8+ T cells sorted from blood, taken in a trial of the OX40 agonist ivuxolimab. The CDR3 DNA follows: TGTGCCAGCAGCTTGGGCGCGGGGTCCGATACGCAGTATTTT. Amino acid sequence: CASSLGAGSDTQYF.